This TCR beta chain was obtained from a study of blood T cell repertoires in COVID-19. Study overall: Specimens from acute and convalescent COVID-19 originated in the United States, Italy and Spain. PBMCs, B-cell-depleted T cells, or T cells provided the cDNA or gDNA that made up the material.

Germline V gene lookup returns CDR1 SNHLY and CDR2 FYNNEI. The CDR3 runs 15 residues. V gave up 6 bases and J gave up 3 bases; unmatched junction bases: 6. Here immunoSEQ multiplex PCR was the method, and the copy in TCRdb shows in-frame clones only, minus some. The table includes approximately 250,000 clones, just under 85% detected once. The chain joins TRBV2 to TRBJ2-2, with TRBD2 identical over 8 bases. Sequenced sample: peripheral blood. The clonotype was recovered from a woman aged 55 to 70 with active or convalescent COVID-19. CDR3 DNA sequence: TGTGCCAGCAGCTCCGGGAGGGGGTACACCGGGGAGCTGTTTTTT. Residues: CASSSGRGYTGELFF.